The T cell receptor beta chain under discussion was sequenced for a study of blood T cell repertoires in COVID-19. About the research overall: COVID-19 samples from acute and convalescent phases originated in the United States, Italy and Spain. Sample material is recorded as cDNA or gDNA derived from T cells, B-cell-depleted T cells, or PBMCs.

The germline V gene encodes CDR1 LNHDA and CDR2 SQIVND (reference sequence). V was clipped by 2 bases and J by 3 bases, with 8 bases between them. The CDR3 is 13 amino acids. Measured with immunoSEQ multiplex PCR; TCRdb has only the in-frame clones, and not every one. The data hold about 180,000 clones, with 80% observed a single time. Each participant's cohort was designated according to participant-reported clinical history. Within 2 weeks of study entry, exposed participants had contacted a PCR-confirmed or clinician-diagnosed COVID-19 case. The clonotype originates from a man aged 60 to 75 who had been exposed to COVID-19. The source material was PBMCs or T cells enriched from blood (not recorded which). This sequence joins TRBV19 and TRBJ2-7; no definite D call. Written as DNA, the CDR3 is TGTGCCAGTAGTATATCTCTTCTCTACGAGCAGTACTTC. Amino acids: CASSISLLYEQYF.